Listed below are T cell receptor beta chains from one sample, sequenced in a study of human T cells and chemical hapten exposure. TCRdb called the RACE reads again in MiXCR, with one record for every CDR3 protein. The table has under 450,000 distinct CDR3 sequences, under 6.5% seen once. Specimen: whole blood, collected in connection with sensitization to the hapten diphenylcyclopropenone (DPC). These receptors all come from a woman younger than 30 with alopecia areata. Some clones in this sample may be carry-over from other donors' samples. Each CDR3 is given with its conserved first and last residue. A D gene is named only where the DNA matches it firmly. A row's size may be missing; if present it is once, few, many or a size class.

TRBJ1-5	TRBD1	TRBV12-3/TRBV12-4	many	TGTGCCAGCAGAAAGACAGGGGGTGAACAGCCCCAGCATTTT	CASRKTGGEQPQHF
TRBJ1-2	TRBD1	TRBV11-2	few	TGTGCCAGCAGCGACCCCCGAAGACCGGGACAGTCTTCTGGCTACACCTTC	CASSDPRRPGQSSGYTF
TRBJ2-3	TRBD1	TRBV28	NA	TGTGCCAGCAGGGACAGGGTGAGGACAGATACGCAGTATTTT	CASRDRVRTDTQYF
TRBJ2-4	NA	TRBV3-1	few	TGTGCCAGCAGCCAAGTTTCGTTAATCCAGGGGTACTTAGCCAAAAACATTCAGTACTTC	CASSQVSLIQGYLAKNIQYF
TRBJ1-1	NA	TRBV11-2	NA	TGTGCCAGCAGCTCAGGGAGGGTTAGGACTGAAGCTTTCTTT	CASSSGRVRTEAFF
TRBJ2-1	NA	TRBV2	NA	TGTGCCAGCAGTGAAGCGCCGATGACTACGCATGAGCAGTTCTTC	CASSEAPMTTHEQFF
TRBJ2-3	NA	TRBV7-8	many	TGTGCCAGCAGCTTACTTCGGTGGCGGGGTCAGGGCACAGATACGCAGTATTTT	CASSLLRWRGQGTDTQYF
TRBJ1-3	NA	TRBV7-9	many	TGTGCCAGCAGCTTAACGGGCCGAACCTCTGGAAACACCATATATTTT	CASSLTGRTSGNTIYF
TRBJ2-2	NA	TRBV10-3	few	TGTGCCATCAGTGCTAACAGCCCAGGCACCGGGGAGCTGTTTTTT	CAISANSPGTGELFF
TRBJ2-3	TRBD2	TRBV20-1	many	TGCAGTGCTAGAGGGGGACTACTCACAGATACGCAGTATTTT	CSARGGLLTDTQYF
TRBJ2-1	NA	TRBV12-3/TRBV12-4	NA	TGTGCCAGCAGTACGGAGGGGGCGAGAGAGCAGTTCTTC	CASSTEGAREQFF
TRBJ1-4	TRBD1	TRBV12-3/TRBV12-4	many	TGTGCCAGCAGTTATGAAGGGGGCTACAGCGTTAATAATGAAAAACTGTTTTTT	CASSYEGGYSVNNEKLFF